This T cell receptor beta chain was captured in a study of blood T cell repertoires in COVID-19. Background on the study: COVID-19 samples, acute and convalescent, were from the United States, Italy and Spain. From T cells, B-cell-depleted T cells, or PBMCs came the material, which was cDNA or gDNA.

The CDR3 spans 15 residues. Trimming removed 4 bases at V and 0 bases at J, with 14 bases between. CDR1 is SGDLS and CDR2 is YYNGEE in the germline V gene. As originally analysed: Amplification with reference gene primers provided the estimates of nucleated cell counts. Only in-frame clones appear in the TCRdb table, and some are missing; sequencing was by immunoSEQ multiplex PCR. V and J calls plus clone size are reproduced from that table; the DNA served to infer D and trimming. The repertoire holds under 200,000 clones, around 80% seen once, with 2.5% to 3.5% in the top ten. The receptor was isolated from a woman in her fifties or sixties with acute or convalescent COVID-19. The sample taken for sequencing was peripheral blood. The J gene is TRBJ2-7, the V gene TRBV9; possible D gene TRBD2, 6 bases. Here the CDR3 reads CASSLEGSSSYEQYF. The CDR3 coding sequence is TGTGCCAGCAGCTTGGAGGGCTCGAGCTCCTACGAGCAGTACTTC.